The next 32 T cell receptor beta chains were all read from a single sample in a study of T cells in Graves' hyperthyroidism and ophthalmopathy. Amplified TCR beta CDR3 regions derived from RNA transcripts. A first-round RT-PCR of the TCR CDR3 used the HTBI primer set. Each CDR3 protein gets one entry after TCRdb re-called the multiplex PCR reads with MiXCR. The sample has under 200,000 distinct CDR3 sequences, over 7.5% seen once. Sample: blood. These receptors originate from a woman aged 18 to 35 with Graves' hyperthyroidism that later progressed to Graves' ophthalmopathy.

The genes are TRBV4-1 and TRBJ2-2; the D gene could be TRBD1 or TRBD2 (6 bases each). Germline V gene lookup returns CDR1 MGHRA and CDR2 YSYEKL. V was trimmed by 1 base and J by 4 bases, leaving 16 bases between them. The CDR3 consists of 17 residues. The CDR3 DNA reads TGCGCCAGCAGCCAAGGGGGGGCGGGGAAGAGCACCGGGGAGCTGTTTTTT. This translates into CASSQGGAGKSTGELFF.

This clonotype was seen at least ten times. This chain joins TRBV29-1 and TRBJ1-2; TRBD1 agrees at 10 bases. Germline-derived CDR1 and CDR2 are SQVTM and ANQGSEA. The CDR3 covers 14 residues. V was pared by 6 bases and J by 6 bases, with 10 bases of the junction left unmatched. CDR3 coding DNA: TGCAGCGTCTACACCGGGACAGGGGTCGATGGCTACACCTTC. It specifies CSVYTGTGVDGYTF. The whole variable domain, remainder taken from reference TRBV29-1 and TRBJ1-2, is SAVISQKPSRDICQRGTSLTIQCQVDSQVTMMFWYRQQPGQSLTLIATANQGSEATYESGFVIDKFPISRPNLTFSTLTVSNMSPEDSSIYLCSVYTGTGVDGYTFGSGTRLTVV.

This clonotype showed up just a few times. The rearrangement links TRBV24-1 to TRBJ2-2; TRBD1 is a possible D gene (5 bases). From germline, CDR1 is KGHDR and CDR2 SFDVKD. V shed 4 bases and J shed 6 bases, with 11 bases lying between them. The CDR3 covers 14 residues. The DNA for the CDR3 is TGTGCCACCAGTGAACCAGGGCGACCCGGGGAGCTGTTTTTT. Protein sequence: CATSEPGRPGELFF.

This clonotype has more than one count but fewer than ten. The chain employs TRBV19 and TRBJ1-1, with a weak D call TRBD1 (6 bases). Germline CDR1 reads LNHDA; CDR2 reads SQIVND (reference sequence). Trimming shortened V by 2 bases and J by 2 bases, and 15 bases separated the two germline ends. CDR3 length: 16 residues. The CDR3 coding sequence is TGTGCCAGTAGTATACCGGGGGCGTATAAAAACACTGAAGCTTTCTTT. It specifies CASSIPGAYKNTEAFF.

Many counts were recorded for this clonotype. The genes are TRBV6-1 and TRBJ1-2; D remains unclear. V lost 1 base to trimming and J lost 10 bases, with 16 bases between them. Looked up from germline, CDR1 is MNHNS and CDR2 is SASEGT. This CDR3 is 14 amino acids long. CDR3 nucleotide sequence: TGTGCCAGCAGTGAAGGCCCATGGACGGCCAACTACACCTTC. Residues: CASSEGPWTANYTF.

In its sample, this clonotype was seen many times. The gene calls are TRBV3-1 and TRBJ1-5, with D hard to call. V lost 1 base, J lost 0 bases, and 7 bases lay in between. The CDR3 is 15 residues long. Germline V gene sequence: CDR1 LGHDT, CDR2 YNNKEL (reference sequence). CDR3 residues: CASSQGPYSNQPQHF. DNA for the CDR3: TGTGCCAGCAGCCAAGGCCCATATAGCAATCAGCCCCAGCATTTT. Full variable domain (rest looked up from reference TRBV3-1 and TRBJ1-5): DTAVSQTPKYLVTQMGNDKSIKCEQNLGHDTMYWYKQDSKKFLKIMFSYNNKELIINETVPNRFSPKSPDKAHLNLHINSLELGDSAVYFCASSQGPYSNQPQHFGDGTRLSIL.

This clonotype was detected ten times or more. The genes are TRBV11-2 and TRBJ2-3; possible D gene TRBD1, 5 bases. Germline loops: CDR1 SGHAT, CDR2 FQNNGV. Trimming cost V 3 bases and J 3 bases, with 16 bases left between them. CDR3 size: 16 residues. CDR3 sequence: CASSLTVRRRTDTQYF. In DNA form, the CDR3 reads TGTGCCAGCAGCTTGACAGTCAGAAGGCGGACAGATACGCAGTATTTT. Looking up the rest from reference TRBV11-2 and TRBJ2-3 gives the full variable domain: EAGVAQSPRYKIIEKRQSVAFWCNPISGHATLYWYQQILGQGPKLLIQFQNNGVVDDSQLPKDRFSAERLKGVDSTLKIQPAKLEDSAVYLCASSLTVRRRTDTQYFGPGTRLTVL.

There are many counts of this clonotype. This chain connects TRBV11-1 to TRBJ1-1, with D uncertain. Germline loops: CDR1 SGHAT, CDR2 FQDESV (reference sequence). The V end was cut by 1 base, the J end by 1 base, with 4 bases between. The CDR3 runs 13 residues. The CDR3 DNA is TGTGCCAGCAGCTTAGTGGCGAACACTGAAGCTTTCTTT. Translation: CASSLVANTEAFF.

Only a few counts were recorded for this clonotype. The chain joins TRBV3-1 to TRBJ2-3; D possibly uses TRBD1 or TRBD2 (6 bases each). CDR1 is LGHDT, CDR2 YNNKEL, per germline (reference sequence). CDR3 length: 16 amino acids. Trimming left V 2 bases short and J 2 bases short, with 14 bases between. DNA of the CDR3: TGTGCCAGCAGCCAATTTGGGCGGGGACACACAGATACGCAGTATTTT. Its translation is CASSQFGRGHTDTQYF.

This clonotype has a count of ten or more. The V call is TRBV6-1, the J call TRBJ2-1; 7 nucleotides line up with TRBD2. The germline gives CDR1 MNHNS, CDR2 SASEGT. V lost 6 bases, J lost 9 bases, and 14 bases stayed unmatched. The CDR3 has 15 residues. In DNA, the CDR3 is TGTGCCAGCAGGGACTGGGGGGAGGGCCTTAGTGAGCAGTTCTTC. This codes for CASRDWGEGLSEQFF.

The chain has TRBV4-1 and TRBJ2-1; 14 bases align to TRBD2. The CDR3 sequence is 19 residues long. The germline V gene encodes CDR1 MGHRA and CDR2 YSYEKL. V lost 0 bases and J lost 3; bases outside the gene matches: 7. This CDR3 is CASSQEPGLAGEDYNEQFF. CDR3 bases: TGCGCCAGCAGCCAAGAGCCGGGACTAGCGGGAGAGGACTACAATGAGCAGTTCTTC.

V is TRBV7-9 and J is TRBJ2-1; 7 bases line up with TRBD2. The ends lost 6 bases at V and 10 bases at J; junction bases unmatched: 9. Germline CDR1 reads SEHNR; CDR2 reads FQNEAQ (reference sequence). There are 13 residues in the CDR3. The CDR3 sequence is CASSFMGGREQFF. CDR3 coding DNA: TGTGCCAGCAGTTTCATGGGGGGGAGGGAGCAGTTCTTC. The variable domain in full, completed from reference TRBV7-9 and TRBJ2-1, reads DTGVSQNPRHKITKRGQNVTFRCDPISEHNRLYWYRQTLGQGPEFLTYFQNEAQLEKSRLLSDRFSAERPKGSFSTLEIQRTEQGDSAMYLCASSFMGGREQFFGPGTRLTVL.

To note about this clonotype: This sequence may be a read error, since a much larger clone differs from it by one base. The gene calls are TRBV6-5 and TRBJ1-1; no reliable D call. Germline values: CDR1 MNHEY, CDR2 SVGAGI. The CDR3 extends over 14 amino acids. CDR3 nucleotide sequence: TGTGCCAGCAGTTACACGGGTAAGAACACTGAAGCTGTCTTT. Its translation: CASSYTGKNTEAVF.

At least ten counts were recorded for this clonotype. V and J are TRBV12-3 or TRBV12-4 and TRBJ2-3; tentatively, D is TRBD1 or TRBD2 (6 bases each). CDR3 length: 15 amino acids. Trimming took off 1 base at V and 6 bases at J, with 14 bases between the two ends. CDR3 in amino acids: CASSLVGAGTDTQYF. The CDR3 region has the DNA TGTGCCAGCAGTTTAGTGGGGGCGGGGACTGATACGCAGTATTTT.

This clonotype was counted between two and nine times. The chain has TRBV5-5 and TRBJ1-1; D gene ambiguous. This CDR3 spans 12 amino acids. The germline V gene encodes CDR1 SGHKS and CDR2 YYEKEE (reference sequence). The V end was cut by 4 bases, the J end by 8 bases, with 12 bases between. The CDR3: CASSPKIGEAFF. For the CDR3, the DNA is TGTGCCAGCAGCCCAAAAATCGGCGAAGCTTTCTTT.

In its sample, this clonotype was seen a few times. The chain links TRBV9 to TRBJ1-1, with D tentatively TRBD1 (6 bases). The germline V and J ends were trimmed by 0 bases and 4 bases, with 16 bases remaining between them. The CDR3 totals 16 residues. Germline assignment: CDR1 SGDLS and CDR2 YYNGEE. CDR3 in DNA: TGTGCCAGCAGCGTAGCTCCAGCGGGGGCGGGCACTGAAGCTTTCTTT. This gives the protein CASSVAPAGAGTEAFF.

This clonotype was recorded at least ten times. The V call is TRBV19, the J call TRBJ1-2; 9 bases fit TRBD1. CDR1 LNHDA and CDR2 SQIVND come from the germline V gene (reference sequence). The CDR3 consists of 17 residues. J lost 1 base, V lost 4 bases, and 10 bases had no gene match. The chain's CDR3 is CASSTRADRGFNYGYTF. CDR3 nucleotide sequence: TGTGCCAGTAGTACGAGAGCGGACAGGGGATTTAACTATGGCTACACCTTC.

J is TRBJ1-1 and V is TRBV18; no firm D call. The germline V gene has CDR1 KGHSH and CDR2 LQKENI. The V gene lost 4 bases and the J gene lost 3 bases, with 30 bases spanning the gap. The CDR3 sequence is 20 residues long. The CDR3 spells CASSLRTVGLPQLRHTEAFF. The CDR3, as DNA: TGTGCCAGCTCACTGCGGACCGTAGGCTTGCCACAACTCCGGCACACTGAAGCTTTCTTT.

This clonotype was picked up many times. The rearrangement uses TRBV27 and TRBJ1-2; D gene uncertain. The germline V and J ends were trimmed by 2 bases and 8 bases, with 12 bases remaining between them. The CDR3 spans 13 residues. The germline CDR1 and CDR2 sequences are MNHEY and SMNVEV (reference sequence). In nucleotides, the CDR3 is TGTGCCAGCAGTTTAAGAGGGCGTCCCGGCTACACCTTC. This sequence encodes CASSLRGRPGYTF.

This clonotype was seen ten or more times. The V gene is TRBV19, the J gene TRBJ1-6, with D unresolved. V shed 3 bases and J shed 8 bases, with 11 bases lying between them. CDR3 size: 14 residues. Germline values: CDR1 LNHDA, CDR2 SQIVND (reference sequence). In DNA, the CDR3 is TGTGCCAGTAGTATTTTAGGCAGAGATTCACCCCTCCACTTT. Its protein product is CASSILGRDSPLHF. The variable domain in full, with the rest retrieved from reference TRBV19 and TRBJ1-6, is DGGITQSPKYLFRKEGQNVTLSCEQNLNHDAMYWYRQDPGQGLRLIYYSQIVNDFQKGDIAEGYSVSREKKESFPLTVTSAQKNPTAFYLCASSILGRDSPLHFGNGTRLTVT.

The chain combines TRBV5-1 with TRBJ2-1; the D gene could be TRBD1 or TRBD2 (5 bases each). Germline V CDR1 and CDR2: SGHRS, YFSETQ. The CDR3 sequence is 14 residues long. The V end was cut by 2 bases, the J end by 7 bases, with 13 bases between. The CDR3 nucleotides read TGCGCCAGCAGCTTCTCAGGGAGTTTAAATGAGCAGTTCTTC. Residues: CASSFSGSLNEQFF.

This clonotype was counted at least ten times. The chain recombines TRBV19 with TRBJ1-1; TRBD1 aligns across 9 bases. CDR1 is LNHDA, CDR2 SQIVND, per germline (reference sequence). The CDR3 covers 16 residues. Trimming removed 1 base from V and 4 bases from J; junction bases left unmatched: 7. CDR3 DNA sequence: TGTGCCAGTAGTATAGCAGGGGACAGGGCTTCCACTGAAGCTTTCTTT. Its translation is CASSIAGDRASTEAFF.

This clonotype was detected ten times or more. The genes are TRBV7-9 and TRBJ2-1; 9 bases align to TRBD2. Germline-derived CDR1 and CDR2 are SEHNR and FQNEAQ (reference sequence). The junction had 36 bases not matched to a gene; V was cut back by 5 bases and J by 10 bases. The CDR3 has 23 amino acids. The CDR3 coding sequence is TGTGCCAGCAGCCCAAGCCCCGGCCGCCTCCGGGACCCCTCTCTGCGGGGGGGCCGGGAGCAGTTCTTC. Its protein is CASSPSPGRLRDPSLRGGREQFF.

This clonotype has a count of ten or more. This chain uses TRBV7-8 with TRBJ2-3; tentative D call: TRBD1 (5 bases). The V gene lost 1 base and the J gene lost 5 bases, with 7 bases spanning the gap. CDR1 is SGHVS, CDR2 FQNEAQ, per germline. The CDR3 totals 13 residues. Here the CDR3 reads CASSLGQGDTQYF. Written as DNA, the CDR3 is TGTGCCAGCAGCTTAGGGCAGGGAGATACGCAGTATTTT.

This clonotype was observed many times. This rearrangement joins TRBV11-3 to TRBJ1-4; unclear D gene. Trimming removed 5 bases at V and 10 bases at J, with 23 bases between. Germline-derived CDR1 and CDR2 are SGHNT and YENEEA. The CDR3 has 16 amino acids. CDR3 protein: CASSHAPGNSGGKLFF. The CDR3 nucleotides read TGTGCCAGCAGCCATGCGCCAGGAAACTCGGGAGGAAAACTGTTTTTT.

This clonotype was detected only a few times. The chain carries TRBV5-1 and TRBJ1-3; D gene ambiguous. The germline V and J ends were trimmed by 0 bases and 0 bases, with 4 bases remaining between them. CDR1 SGHRS and CDR2 YFSETQ come from the germline V gene. This CDR3 comprises 14 residues. The CDR3 DNA reads as TGCGCCAGCAGCTTGGACGGCTCTGGAAACACCATATATTTT. It specifies CASSLDGSGNTIYF.

This clonotype was recorded many times. This sequence joins TRBV7-2 and TRBJ2-5; the D gene is possibly TRBD2 (6 bases). Germline CDR1 and CDR2: SGHTA and FQGNSA. Trimming removed 7 bases at V and 5 bases at J, with 20 bases between. This CDR3 region has 15 residues. The CDR3 spells CASTGDPGTTETQYF. The DNA of the CDR3 is TGTGCCAGCACGGGGGACCCCGGGACGACGGAGACCCAGTACTTC.

The chain is built from TRBV20-1 and TRBJ2-1; D might be TRBD2 (7 bases). Germline lookup yields CDR1 DFQATT and CDR2 SNEGSKA (reference sequence). The CDR3 is 12 amino acids. CDR3 DNA: TGCGGGGGCGGGAGAACCTACAATGAGCAGTTCTTC. It codes for CGGGRTYNEQFF.

Turning to this clonotype: This could be a read error, since a much larger clone is one nucleotide away. The rearrangement links TRBV30 to TRBJ2-1; D might be TRBD2 (6 bases). Trimming removed 2 bases from V and 9 bases from J, with 17 bases in between. The germline V gene encodes CDR1 GTSNPN and CDR2 SVGIG (reference sequence). The CDR3 is 14 residues long. The CDR3: CAWSITGLHSEQFF. The DNA for the CDR3 is TGTGCCTGGAGTATAACGGGACTCCACAGTGAGCAGTTCTTC.

The chain employs TRBV5-1 and TRBJ2-3, with a tentative D call TRBD2 (6 bases). Germline CDR1 is SGHRS and CDR2 is YFSETQ. Trimming took 3 bases from V and 4 from J, leaving 18 bases between them. The CDR3 spans 16 residues. CDR3 DNA: TGCGCCAGCAGCTACATAGCGGTTTCAATGGCAGATACGCAGTATTTT. Translated: CASSYIAVSMADTQYF.

In the case of this clonotype: This may stem from a read error, because a much larger clone lies one nucleotide away. Here the CDR3 DNA reads TGTGCCTGGGCCCCTGACCTCGCCGACTACACCTTC. Protein product: CAWAPDLADYTF. The chain combines TRBV30 with TRBJ1-2; no reliable D call. Trimming left V 5 bases short and J 10 bases short, with 17 bases between. This CDR3 region has 12 residues. The germline CDR1 and CDR2 sequences are GTSNPN and SVGIG (reference sequence).

This chain links TRBV25-1 with TRBJ2-5; the D is unclear. Germline V lookup: CDR1 MGHDK, CDR2 SYGVNS. The CDR3 spans 10 residues. V lost 5 bases and J 13 bases, leaving 11 bases between the germline ends. The CDR3 coding sequence is TGTGCCAGCAGTTGCCAAGGAGTGTACTTC. As protein: CASSCQGVYF.